This T cell receptor beta chain is drawn from a study of Ad26.COV2.S vaccination and SARS-CoV-2 variants (dated by TCRdb to 2020 to 2022). For the study in its entirety: Donors in the vaccine arm were drawn from COV1001, a multicentre, randomized, double-blind, placebo-controlled phase I-IIa trial testing Ad26.COV2.S in healthy adults. Ad26.COV2.S was administered intramuscularly at 5 x 10^10 or 1 x 10^11 viral particles, either as a single shot or as two shots given 56 days apart. TCRbeta repertoire sequencing served as the tool for gauging how specific and how broad the SARS-CoV-2-reactive T cell receptors were following Ad26.COV2.S vaccination. The TCR-sequenced set comprised around 30 samples: some 20 Ad26.COV2.S vaccine recipients, 5 placebo recipients and 8 SARS-CoV-2 convalescent individuals. Trial participants were randomized into five groups of five, in which low-dose or high-dose Ad26.COV2.S was given once or twice, or placebo was given on both occasions. Investigators remained blinded to trial group allocation during experiments and outcome assessment. The investigation overall reported the following: According to the authors, total T cell responses may have been underestimated by the TCR breadth and depth analyses. Comparing responses between vaccine doses or regimens was not something the study was powered to do. Vaccine and placebo recipients had similar non-spike TCR breadth, a finding consistent with the vaccine containing only spike. Substantial breadth of spike-specific CD8+ and CD4+ T cell responses was reported after vaccination. Spike-specific TCR breadth was higher in Ad26.COV2.S recipients than in placebo recipients (P = 0.0014).

According to the study, the label for this sample's treatment or condition signals: roughly 18 received Ad26.COV2.S at low or high dose, single or two shots; about 5 received placebo; per-sample allocation not given. For vaccine and placebo recipients, repertoires were sequenced using samples collected on day 63 after the first injection. Between 29 July and 7 August 2020, Cohort 1b enrolled approximately 26 adults aged 18-55 years at one site in Boston, USA. Ad26.COV2.S was a replication-incompetent adenovirus type 26 vector that expressed a prefusion-stabilized SARS-CoV-2 spike protein derived from the original Wuhan strain. CDR1 is given as SGHNT and CDR2 as YYREEE, both from the germline V gene (reference sequence). V was cut back by 5 bases and J by 1 base, leaving a gap of 9 bases between them. From its cysteine to its phenylalanine, the CDR3 spans 13 amino acids. CDR3 DNA is the only sequence kept; it has 39 bases, read in frame from the first base.

Points on this clone: The specificity of this receptor is unknown. No base-level quality is on record; no much larger clone is a single base apart.

TCRbeta CDR3 regions were sequenced with the immunoSEQ Assay. After extraction, genomic DNA underwent amplification by bias-controlled multiplex PCR, followed by high-throughput sequencing. In the source study's methods: To quantify the absolute abundance of every unique TCRbeta CDR3 region, sequences were collapsed and filtered. Usable DNA was measured by amplifying reference genes present in all nucleated cells, and TCRbeta template counts were normalized to that usable DNA to estimate T cell fraction. Repertoire TCRs were annotated as SARS-CoV-2-specific by exact matching of V gene, CDR3 amino acid sequence and J gene to a known reactive TCR set. MIRA supplied the reference SARS-CoV-2 TCR set, which was filtered for enrichment in COVID-19-positive ImmuneCODE repertoires so that public or cross-reactive TCRs were removed. Drawing on the MIRA antigens, annotated TCRs were analysed further at the level of specific ORF or position within ORF. Depth was the summed frequency of annotated unique rearrangements, while breadth was defined as annotated unique rearrangements over total unique productive rearrangements. TCR breadth was compared between groups using two-sided Wilcoxon rank-sum tests. What TCRdb holds here is the immuneACCESS table cut down to in-frame rearrangements. Part of the clones is not present; checked against another copy, under half of the missing clones reflect an unresolved V gene, and the others are unexplained. That table gives V, J and clone size, and the DNA gave D and trimming. The sample profile shows approximately 300,000 clones; around 84% of them were found once. Roughly 2.1% of the sample rests with the top ten.

The chain couples TRBV5-4 to TRBJ1-1; too little of a D gene remains to name it. Source: peripheral blood, taken in a trial of Ad26.COV2.S vaccine versus placebo. The clonotype comes from a person aged 18-65 years who received the Ad26.COV2.S COVID-19 vaccine or a placebo. The nucleotide sequence is TGTGCCAGCAGTAAACTGCAGAACACTGAAGCTTTCTTT. It translates to CASSKLQNTEAFF.